The 25 T cell receptor beta chains in this list originate from one sample, sequenced in a study of regulatory T cells in long-lasting Graves disease. Investigators prepared the TCR beta libraries by applying iRepertoire HTBI primers and Arm-PCR of CDR3 regions. A single record per CDR3 protein comes from TCRdb applying MiXCR to the multiplex PCR reads. The sample lists a few hundred thousand distinct CDR3 sequences, roughly 25% occurring once. Regarding time point: persistent/refractory GD, antithyroid drugs over 5 years with positive TRAb. With RNA extracted from PBMCs as input, the TCR library was made. The input for sequencing was peripheral blood mononuclear cells (PBMCs), taken when the disease was refractory, from a patient treated with antithyroid drugs. The receptors derive from a woman in her thirties or forties with Graves disease.

This clonotype has ten or more counts. V and J are TRBV29-1 and TRBJ2-7, with D unresolved. The CDR3 is 12 residues long. Germline V gene sequence: CDR1 SQVTM, CDR2 ANQGSEA. V lost 0 bases to trimming and J lost 2 bases, with 5 bases between them. The CDR3 loop reads CSVEEQTYEQYF. The CDR3 region has the DNA TGCAGCGTTGAAGAACAGACCTACGAGCAGTACTTC.

This chain connects TRBV6-1 to TRBJ2-2; D is possibly TRBD1 (6 bases). There are 13 residues in the CDR3. Germline CDR1 reads MNHNS; CDR2 reads SASEGT. Trimming took 10 bases from V and 1 from J, leaving 10 bases between them. CDR3 in amino acids: CATADRNTGELFF. The CDR3 DNA follows: TGTGCCACCGCGGACAGGAACACCGGGGAGCTGTTTTTT.

The chain recombines TRBV5-4 with TRBJ1-4; no firm D call. The V gene lost 5 bases and the J gene lost 7 bases, with 18 bases spanning the gap. Germline CDR1 SGHNT, CDR2 YYREEE (reference sequence). The CDR3 totals 15 residues. Here the CDR3 reads CASRPREGPSEKLFF. Written as DNA, the CDR3 is TGTGCCAGCAGACCCCGAGAGGGCCCAAGTGAAAAACTGTTTTTT.

Ten or more counts support this clonotype. V usage is TRBV29-1 and J usage is TRBJ1-1; TRBD1 matches 7 bases. Germline-derived CDR1 and CDR2 are SQVTM and ANQGSEA. CDR3 length: 12 amino acids. V lost 6 bases and J lost 7; bases outside the gene matches: 8. CDR3 protein: CSVTRGNGEAFF. As DNA, the CDR3 is TGCAGCGTGACCAGGGGGAACGGTGAAGCTTTCTTT.

This clonotype was counted at least ten times. The chain recombines TRBV28 with TRBJ1-2; 7 bases agree with TRBD1. The trim removed 5 bases at V and 10 bases at J, leaving 7 bases unmatched. From germline, CDR1 is MDHEN and CDR2 SYDVKM. The CDR3 is 12 amino acids. This CDR3 is CASSPPTGFYTF. Written as DNA, the CDR3 is TGTGCCAGCAGTCCTCCGACAGGGTTCTACACCTTC.

This clonotype was observed many times. This sequence joins TRBV10-3 and TRBJ2-7; 7 bases map to TRBD1. Germline CDR1 reads ENHRY; CDR2 reads SYGVKD. After removal of 2 bases from V and 7 bases from J, the junction contained 14 bases not matched to a gene. The CDR3 is 16 amino acids. CDR3 in DNA: TGTGCCATCAGTGAGCCTAGGACAGGTTTTAGAATAGAGCAGTACTTC. Translated: CAISEPRTGFRIEQYF.

V usage is TRBV6-1 and J usage is TRBJ2-7; D remains unclear. Trimming removed 6 bases from V and 0 bases from J, with 12 bases in between. Looked up from germline, CDR1 is MNHNS and CDR2 is SASEGT. This CDR3 comprises 14 residues. The CDR3 coding sequence is TGTGCCAGCAGCTTACACCGTTACTCCTACGAGCAGTACTTC. Amino acids: CASSLHRYSYEQYF.

The sample holds many counts of this clonotype. The rearrangement joins TRBV19 to TRBJ1-4, with 7 bases lining up with TRBD1. Germline assignment: CDR1 LNHDA and CDR2 SQIVND (reference sequence). The CDR3 consists of 13 residues. J was trimmed by 8 bases and V by 7 bases; bases with no gene match: 7. The CDR3 here is CASTRQGGEKLFF. The CDR3 DNA follows: TGTGCCAGTACGAGACAGGGCGGCGAAAAACTGTTTTTT. The whole variable domain, filled in from reference TRBV19 and TRBJ1-4, reads DGGITQSPKYLFRKEGQNVTLSCEQNLNHDAMYWYRQDPGQGLRLIYYSQIVNDFQKGDIAEGYSVSREKKESFPLTVTSAQKNPTAFYLCASTRQGGEKLFFGSGTQLSVL.

The chain recombines TRBV18 with TRBJ2-1; D unresolved. CDR3 length: 14 residues. V dropped 3 bases and J dropped 5 bases, with 11 bases sitting between them. From germline, CDR1 is KGHSH and CDR2 LQKENI. The CDR3 DNA sequence: TGTGCCAGCTCACCTAACGAGAGTAACAATGAGCAGTTCTTC. It is translated as CASSPNESNNEQFF.

In this sample, this clonotype turned up a few times. The chain has TRBV9 and TRBJ2-7, with TRBD2 as a possible D gene (6 bases). The V gene lost 4 bases and the J gene lost 0 bases, with 17 bases spanning the gap. CDR1 and CDR2 (germline): SGDLS, YYNGEE. The CDR3 contains 16 residues. The CDR3 spells CASSHHPSVSSYEQYF. CDR3 DNA: TGTGCCAGCAGCCACCATCCTAGCGTTAGCTCCTACGAGCAGTACTTC.

This clonotype came up many times. The V call is TRBV28, the J call TRBJ2-7; D gene uncertain. V was shortened by 7 bases and J by 3 bases, with 7 bases between the two germline ends. Germline V gene lookup returns CDR1 MDHEN and CDR2 SYDVKM. The CDR3 totals 11 residues. The CDR3: CASNEGYEQYF. The CDR3 nucleotides read TGTGCCAGCAACGAAGGCTACGAGCAGTACTTC.

This clonotype was counted ten times or more. J is TRBJ2-5 and V is TRBV2; D is ambiguous. The V and J ends lost 3 bases and 2 bases respectively, with 7 bases between them. This CDR3 comprises 13 residues. Germline loops: CDR1 SNHLY, CDR2 FYNNEI. CDR3 coding DNA: TGTGCCAGCAGTGAGTGGGGACAAGAGACCCAGTACTTC. This sequence encodes CASSEWGQETQYF.

The chain joins TRBV20-1 to TRBJ1-6; maybe TRBD1 (5 bases). V gave up 0 bases and J gave up 9 bases, with 12 bases separating them. The CDR3 runs 14 residues. Per germline, CDR1 DFQATT and CDR2 SNEGSKA (reference sequence). Here the CDR3 reads CSAREGGKGSPLHF. CDR3 DNA sequence: TGCAGTGCTAGAGAGGGGGGTAAAGGTTCACCCCTCCACTTT.

This clonotype was counted many times. The V gene is TRBV2, the J gene TRBJ2-5, with a possible D match to TRBD1 (5 bases). With 4 bases removed from V and 0 bases from J, the gap between germline ends came to 9 bases. The CDR3 extends over 14 amino acids. Germline V gene sequence: CDR1 SNHLY, CDR2 FYNNEI. In DNA form, the CDR3 reads TGTGCCAGCAGTGTGGGGCAGAACCAAGAGACCCAGTACTTC. Residues: CASSVGQNQETQYF.

Points on this clonotype: The conserved phenylalanine or tryptophan is not found at the CDR3 terminus, so this likely reflects a read error. The chain carries TRBV6-1 and TRBJ1-5, with TRBD1 matching over 7 bases. The length of the CDR3 is 15 residues. The germline V gene has CDR1 MNHNS and CDR2 SASEGT. J gave up 0 bases and V 7 bases, and 6 bases lay outside the gene matches. The CDR3 reads CASKYTGDSNQPQHS. CDR3 nucleotide sequence: TGTGCCAGCAAGTACACAGGGGATAGCAATCAGCCCCAGCATTCT.

The table lists this clonotype with many counts. The rearrangement uses TRBV13 and TRBJ2-5; the D gene is possibly TRBD1 (6 bases). Germline V lookup: CDR1 PRHDT, CDR2 FYEKMQ (reference sequence). V gave up 5 bases and J gave up 5 bases, with 18 bases separating them. The length of the CDR3 is 15 residues. CDR3 protein: CASSHTGHTKETQYF. The CDR3, as DNA: TGTGCCAGCAGCCATACGGGACACACGAAGGAGACCCAGTACTTC.

The chain recombines TRBV20-1 with TRBJ1-1; D is uncertain. Trimming cost V 6 bases and J 1 base, with 9 bases left between them. CDR3 length equals 12 residues. Germline V gene data show CDR1 as DFQATT and CDR2 as SNEGSKA (reference sequence). The CDR3 sequence: CSAIQWNTEAFF. DNA of the CDR3: TGCAGTGCCATACAGTGGAACACTGAAGCTTTCTTT.

The table lists this clonotype with many counts. The chain employs TRBV19 and TRBJ1-1; perhaps TRBD1 as D (5 bases). From germline, CDR1 is LNHDA and CDR2 SQIVND (reference sequence). This CDR3 spans 14 amino acids. Trimming removed 3 bases at V and 4 bases at J, with 12 bases between. The DNA for the CDR3 is TGTGCCAGTAGTATTGGACAAAGTGGCACTGAAGCTTTCTTT. Encoded protein: CASSIGQSGTEAFF.

This clonotype has only a few counts. The chain has TRBV12-3 or TRBV12-4 and TRBJ2-7, with TRBD2 matching 7 bases. The CDR3 length is 16 residues. Unmatched junction bases numbered 18, after V lost 7 bases and J lost 6 bases. CDR3 nucleotides: TGTGCCAGCAATTCCATCGGGACTAATCAAGGGTGCGAGCAGTACTTC. Amino acid sequence: CASNSIGTNQGCEQYF.

This clonotype was found a few times. This may come from a read error, since a much larger clone is one base off. This chain connects TRBV28 to TRBJ2-4; perhaps TRBD1 as D (5 bases). Trimming took off 1 base at V and 0 bases at J, with 19 bases between the two ends. In germline, CDR1 is MDHEN, CDR2 SYDVKM. This CDR3 has 19 residues. The CDR3 here is CASSLFLLQPGIAKNIQYF. CDR3 coding DNA: TGTGCCAGCAGTTTATTTCTTTTGCAGCCAGGGATAGCCAAAAACATTCAGTACTTC.

This clonotype was recorded at least ten times. The chain has TRBV29-1 and TRBJ1-1; TRBD1 matches at 7 bases. CDR1 and CDR2 from the germline V gene are SQVTM and ANQGSEA. V gave up 4 bases and J gave up 0 bases; unmatched junction bases: 26. There are 21 residues in the CDR3. The CDR3 DNA follows: TGCAGCGTTGCCATCCATCGTGACAGGGCTAGTTTAGCGTTTTTGAACACTGAAGCTTTCTTT. Its protein is CSVAIHRDRASLAFLNTEAFF.

This chain links TRBV24-1 with TRBJ2-3; TRBD2 matches 10 bases. CDR1 is KGHDR, CDR2 SFDVKD, per germline. This CDR3 has 16 residues. V lost 4 bases to trimming and J lost 1 base; unmatched junction nucleotides: 4. The CDR3 sequence: CATSEFTSGGTDTQYF. The CDR3 DNA is TGTGCCACCAGTGAGTTCACTAGCGGGGGCACAGATACGCAGTATTTT.

This clonotype was seen a few times. CDR3 sequence: CASSFEGVSPLHF. CDR3 bases: TGTGCCAGCAGCTTTGAAGGAGTTTCACCCCTCCACTTT. The rearrangement joins TRBV7-2 to TRBJ1-6; D is unclear. The CDR3 loop spans 13 amino acids. V was clipped by 3 bases and J by 9 bases, with 9 bases between them. Germline CDR1 is SGHTA and CDR2 is FQGNSA.

There are a few counts of this clonotype. V is TRBV11-2 and J is TRBJ2-1, with 10 bases fitting TRBD2. Germline V gene data show CDR1 as SGHAT and CDR2 as FQNNGV. V was pared by 0 bases and J by 9 bases, with 5 bases of the junction left unmatched. CDR3 length equals 15 residues. CDR3 nucleotides: TGTGCCAGCAGCTTAGAAGCGGGAGGGCCGATTGAGCAGTTCTTC. Translation: CASSLEAGGPIEQFF.

A word on this clonotype: Being one base from a much bigger clone, this may be a read error. J is TRBJ2-2 and V is TRBV6-2 or TRBV6-3, with 7 bases lining up with TRBD1. The germline V gene encodes CDR1 MNHEY and CDR2 SVGEGT. CDR3 length: 16 amino acids. CDR3: CASSPGTEANTRELFF. Here the CDR3 DNA reads TGTGCCAGCAGCCCCGGGACAGAGGCGAACACCAGGGAGCTGTTTTTT.